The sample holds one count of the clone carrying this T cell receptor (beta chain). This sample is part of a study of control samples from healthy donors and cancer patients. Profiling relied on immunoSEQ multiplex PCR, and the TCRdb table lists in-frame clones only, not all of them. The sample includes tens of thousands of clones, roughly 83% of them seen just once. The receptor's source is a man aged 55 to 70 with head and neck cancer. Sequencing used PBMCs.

The CDR3 coding sequence is TGTGCCAGCAGCTTCGAGGCGCCTTCGACAGGCTCCTACAATGAGCAGTTCTTC. This codes for CASSFEAPSTGSYNEQFF. The rearrangement uses TRBV7-2 and TRBJ2-1, with a weak D call TRBD1 (6 bases). This CDR3 comprises 18 residues. Germline CDR1 SGHTA, CDR2 FQGNSA. The V end was cut by 3 bases, the J end by 0 bases, with 18 bases between.